One and the same sample provided the 9 T cell receptor beta chains below, sequenced in a study of cytotoxic CD8 clonotypes in ibrutinib-treated CLL. This table comes from immunoSEQ multiplex PCR, and its TCRdb copy is limited to in-frame clones, with some not included. The sample contains about 300,000 clones, 67% of which appear only once. The input for sequencing was PBMCs, taken after 36 months of ibrutinib treatment. These TCRs come from a human donor with chronic lymphocytic leukemia.

The chain couples TRBV5-4 to TRBJ2-2; D not resolved. V was cut by 0 bases and J by 4 bases, with 4 bases left in between. The germline gives CDR1 SGHNT, CDR2 YYREEE (reference sequence). The CDR3 loop spans 13 amino acids. The DNA of the CDR3 is TGTGCCAGCAGCTTGGATCCCACCGGGGAGCTGTTTTTT. Translating gives CASSLDPTGELFF.

This chain joins TRBV6-6 and TRBJ1-3, with a weak D call TRBD1 (5 bases). V lost 8 bases and J 1 base, leaving 6 bases between the germline ends. The CDR3 length is 12 residues. The germline V gene has CDR1 MNHNY and CDR2 SVGAGI (reference sequence). As DNA, the CDR3 is TGTGCCAGCTCAGGGTCTGGAAACACCATATATTTT. Amino acids: CASSGSGNTIYF.

The rearrangement links TRBV6-5 to TRBJ2-7; perhaps D is TRBD1 or TRBD2 (5 bases each). The V gene's germline CDR1 is MNHEY and CDR2 SVGAGI. The V gene lost 5 bases and the J gene lost 4 bases, with 15 bases spanning the gap. CDR3 length: 14 residues. CDR3 sequence (DNA): TGTGCCAGCAGTCCAGGGACCCGAGGGTACGAGCAGTACTTC. It encodes CASSPGTRGYEQYF.

The V call is TRBV25-1, the J call TRBJ2-7; D is ambiguous. V was trimmed by 6 bases and J by 0 bases, leaving 12 bases between them. Germline V gene lookup returns CDR1 MGHDK and CDR2 SYGVNS. This CDR3 has 14 residues. The CDR3 is CASRKSGASYEQYF. CDR3 bases: TGTGCCAGCAGGAAATCGGGTGCCTCCTACGAGCAGTACTTC.

The rearrangement joins TRBV7-3 to TRBJ2-1; 11 bases fit TRBD2. The CDR3 extends over 16 amino acids. With V trimmed by 5 bases and J by 2 bases, 5 bases remained unmatched. CDR1 and CDR2 from the germline V gene are SGHTA and FQGTGA. The CDR3 reads CASSSTSGGAYNEQFF. The CDR3 nucleotides are TGTGCCAGCAGCAGTACTAGCGGGGGAGCCTACAATGAGCAGTTCTTC. Full variable domain (outside the CDR3, taken from reference TRBV7-3 and TRBJ2-1): GAGVSQTPSNKVTEKGKYVELRCDPISGHTALYWYRQSLGQGPEFLIYFQGTGAADDSGLPNDRFFAVRPEGSVSTLKIQRTERGDSAVYLCASSSTSGGAYNEQFFGPGTRLTVL.

The V call is TRBV27, the J call TRBJ2-3; D ambiguous. V lost 7 bases, J lost 2 bases, and 10 bases lay in between. The CDR3 sequence is 13 residues long. Germline V gene lookup returns CDR1 MNHEY and CDR2 SMNVEV (reference sequence). The CDR3 DNA follows: TGTGCCAGCAAATTACAGAACACAGATACGCAGTATTTT. This encodes CASKLQNTDTQYF.

The chain uses TRBV19 and TRBJ2-1, with D unresolved. Germline V gives CDR1 LNHDA, CDR2 SQIVND (reference sequence). The V end lost 5 bases, the J end lost 8 bases, and 7 bases lay between the germline ends. This CDR3 is built from 11 residues. This chain's CDR3 is CASSAGDEQFF. The CDR3, as DNA: TGTGCCAGTAGTGCTGGTGATGAGCAGTTCTTC.

This clone was counted only a few times. V usage is TRBV11-3 and J usage is TRBJ1-6; D is unclear. The germline V and J ends were trimmed by 1 base and 8 bases, with 6 bases remaining between them. Germline-derived CDR1 and CDR2 are SGHNT and YENEEA. This CDR3 region has 13 residues. This chain's CDR3 is CASSLVGDSPLHF. Here the CDR3 DNA reads TGTGCCAGCAGCTTAGTGGGCGATTCACCCCTCCACTTT.

V gene TRBV5-1 combines with J gene TRBJ2-3; a possible D gene is TRBD2 (5 bases). Between the trimmed V and J ends, which lost 0 bases and 0 bases, there was a span of 14 bases. The germline V gene encodes CDR1 SGHRS and CDR2 YFSETQ. The CDR3 contains 17 residues. For the CDR3, the DNA is TGCGCCAGCAGCTTGGCCCCCGGACTCGGGAGCACAGATACGCAGTATTTT. Translated: CASSLAPGLGSTDTQYF.